This TCR beta chain stems from a study of blood T cell repertoires in COVID-19. Study-wide context: The study drew acute and convalescent COVID-19 samples from the United States, Italy and Spain. PBMCs, B-cell-depleted T cells, or T cells were the source of the cDNA or gDNA that made up the material.

This CDR3 region has 14 residues. The V end lost 4 bases, the J end lost 3 bases, and 13 bases lay between the germline ends. The germline V gene encodes CDR1 SGHDT and CDR2 YYEEEE. How the authors handled the data: Estimates of nucleated cell counts were drawn from the amplification of reference gene primers. Generated by immunoSEQ multiplex PCR, the TCRdb table keeps only in-frame clones and is missing some. Clonal size and the V and J genes are those of that table, whereas D and trimming came from the DNA. Of tens of thousands of clones listed, around 83% are singletons. The receptor was derived from a man between 65 and 80 years old with acute or convalescent COVID-19. The chain carries TRBV5-6 and TRBJ1-2; D gene uncertain. The source material was peripheral blood. Written as DNA, the CDR3 is TGTGCCAGCAGCGAGCCGGGAGCCTACTATGGCTACACCTTC. Its translation: CASSEPGAYYGYTF.